A single sample is the source of the 8 T cell receptor beta chains below, sequenced in a study of T cell clones after liver transplantation. Alloreactive TCRbeta sequences came from sequencing proliferating CFSE-low cells in the MLR. Profiling relied on immunoSEQ multiplex PCR, and the TCRdb table lists in-frame clones only, not all of them. The table records around 5,600 clones, around 30% of them present only once. For these receptors, no antigen is known. The sample comprised CD4+ T cells from cultured PBMCs. Source of these receptors: a human patient who received a liver transplant. Some of these T cells may belong to the graft donor.

The V call is TRBV19, the J call TRBJ1-1, with D unresolved. Germline CDR1 reads LNHDA; CDR2 reads SQIVND (reference sequence). This CDR3 is 13 amino acids long. Trimming cost V 3 bases and J 1 base, with 6 bases left between them. Written as DNA, the CDR3 is TGTGCCAGTAGTATGCAGAGGAACACTGAAGCTTTCTTT. It codes for CASSMQRNTEAFF. Together with reference TRBV19 and TRBJ1-1, the CDR3 gives the full variable domain: DGGITQSPKYLFRKEGQNVTLSCEQNLNHDAMYWYRQDPGQGLRLIYYSQIVNDFQKGDIAEGYSVSREKKESFPLTVTSAQKNPTAFYLCASSMQRNTEAFFGQGTRLTVV.

In its sample, this clone ranks as medium-sized. At one boundary the junction diverges from the germline segment, which might be a read error. The V gene is TRBV5-1, the J gene TRBJ1-1; D unclear. The CDR3 is 13 residues long. CDR1 SGHRS and CDR2 YFSETQ come from the germline V gene. DNA of the CDR3: TGCGCCAGCAGTTTGGGGATTTCCACTGAAGCTTTCTTT. It specifies CASSLGISTEAFF.

Sample share makes this clone medium-sized (0.01 to 0.1%). The genes are TRBV11-2 and TRBJ2-4, with TRBD1 matching 9 bases. The CDR3 is made up of 14 amino acids. Germline V gene sequence: CDR1 SGHAT, CDR2 FQNNGV. Losses at the gene ends were 4 bases for V and 6 bases for J; bases not matched to a gene: 4. The CDR3: CASSSPGQGNIQYF. The CDR3 nucleotides are TGTGCCAGCAGCTCCCCGGGACAGGGAAACATTCAGTACTTC.

Relative to its sample, this clone is medium-sized. The chain recombines TRBV28 with TRBJ2-3; D not resolved. Trimming left V 2 bases short and J 7 bases short, with 4 bases between. The CDR3 length is 11 residues. Germline V gene data show CDR1 as MDHEN and CDR2 as SYDVKM. The CDR3 is CASSLINTQYF. The DNA of the CDR3 is TGTGCCAGCAGTTTAATTAATACGCAGTATTTT.

The chain uses TRBV5-1 and TRBJ1-1, with D possibly being TRBD1 (6 bases). Per the germline V gene, CDR1 is SGHRS and CDR2 is YFSETQ. The V and J ends lost 4 bases and 5 bases respectively, with 18 bases between them. The CDR3 totals 15 residues. CDR3: CASSPGVGGRTEAFF. The DNA for the CDR3 is TGCGCCAGCAGCCCCGGGGTAGGGGGAAGAACTGAAGCTTTCTTT.

This clone was observed a few times. V and J are TRBV6-6 and TRBJ1-5, with D possibly TRBD1 on 5 matching bases. The germline gives CDR1 MNHNY, CDR2 SVGAGI (reference sequence). V was trimmed by 7 bases and J by 6 bases, leaving 16 bases between them. The CDR3 is 14 residues long. This CDR3 reads CASTRVYGAQPQHF. The CDR3 DNA is TGTGCCAGCACCCGAGTATATGGGGCTCAGCCCCAGCATTTT.

The chain joins TRBV14 to TRBJ1-6, with D unclear. The V end was cut by 1 base, the J end by 11 bases, with 18 bases between. Germline-derived CDR1 and CDR2 are SGHDN and FVKESK. The CDR3 extends over 16 amino acids. The CDR3 DNA reads as TGTGCCAGCAGCCAAGCCGGAATCATCCACGGGGCACCCCTCCACTTT. Translation: CASSQAGIIHGAPLHF.

The V call is TRBV19, the J call TRBJ1-6, with TRBD1 as a possible D gene (5 bases). The germline V gene has CDR1 LNHDA and CDR2 SQIVND (reference sequence). Deletions cut 8 bases from V and 0 bases from J, with 17 bases between. This CDR3 spans 17 amino acids. The DNA for the CDR3 is TGTGCCAGTCGGACGGGGCCGAGAAGCTCCTATAATTCACCCCTCCACTTT. This translates into CASRTGPRSSYNSPLHF.